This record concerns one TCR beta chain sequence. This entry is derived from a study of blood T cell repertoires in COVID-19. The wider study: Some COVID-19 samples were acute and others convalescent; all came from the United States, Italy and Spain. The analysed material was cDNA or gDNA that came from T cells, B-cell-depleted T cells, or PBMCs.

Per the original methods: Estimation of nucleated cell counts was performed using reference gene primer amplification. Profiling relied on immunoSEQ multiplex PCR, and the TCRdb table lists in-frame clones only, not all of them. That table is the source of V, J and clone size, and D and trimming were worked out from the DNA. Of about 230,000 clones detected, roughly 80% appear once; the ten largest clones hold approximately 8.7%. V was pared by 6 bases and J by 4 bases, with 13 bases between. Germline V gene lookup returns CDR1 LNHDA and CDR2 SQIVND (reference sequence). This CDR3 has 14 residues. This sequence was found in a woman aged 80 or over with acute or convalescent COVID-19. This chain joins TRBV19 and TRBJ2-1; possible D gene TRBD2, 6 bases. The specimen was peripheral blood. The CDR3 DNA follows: TGTGCCAGTAGCAGGTCAGGAGGGTACAATGAGCAGTTCTTC. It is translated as CASSRSGGYNEQFF.